Below, 15 T cell receptor beta chains from the same sample are listed, as sequenced in a study of long-term antiretroviral therapy in people with HIV. The run of the v3.0 immunoSEQ assay was at survey level. Clones were sequenced by immunoSEQ multiplex PCR, and TCRdb holds only the in-frame ones, with some missing. This sample has 30,000 to 40,000 clones, with roughly 74% found just once. The sample consisted of unsorted PBMCs, taken 3 years after starting antiretroviral therapy. The receptors stem from a man aged 50-60 years with HIV.

This clone turned up a few times. The chain joins TRBV6-6 to TRBJ1-1, with D tentatively TRBD1 (6 bases). V lost 2 bases and J lost 4, with 8 bases in between. CDR1 is MNHNY, CDR2 SVGAGI, per germline (reference sequence). The CDR3 covers 13 residues. For the CDR3, the DNA is TGTGCCAGCAGTTACCAGGGGAGCACTGAAGCTTTCTTT. This gives the protein CASSYQGSTEAFF.

The rearrangement uses TRBV18 and TRBJ2-3; no firm D call. Germline V gives CDR1 KGHSH, CDR2 LQKENI. Deletions cut 4 bases from V and 7 bases from J, with 9 bases between. This CDR3 is built from 12 residues. The CDR3 region is CASSLIGNTQYF. CDR3 DNA sequence: TGTGCCAGCTCACTAATAGGGAATACGCAGTATTTT.

The chain uses TRBV29-1 and TRBJ2-4; TRBD2 matches 7 bases. This CDR3 comprises 13 residues. CDR1 and CDR2 (germline): SQVTM, ANQGSEA. With 7 bases clipped from V and 3 bases from J, the junction kept 6 bases outside the gene matches. CDR3 in amino acids: CSALGGSKNIQYF. The CDR3 bases are TGCAGCGCCCTGGGGGGGAGCAAAAACATTCAGTACTTC.

This chain links TRBV2 with TRBJ1-3; D ambiguous. Germline V gene data show CDR1 as SNHLY and CDR2 as FYNNEI. This CDR3 region has 15 residues. The V end was cut by 2 bases, the J end by 4 bases, with 12 bases between. The chain's CDR3 is CASSESGAGGNTIYF. In DNA form, the CDR3 reads TGTGCCAGCAGTGAATCCGGTGCTGGGGGAAACACCATATATTTT.

This clone was observed a handful of times. The chain employs TRBV9 and TRBJ1-6, with D perhaps matching TRBD1 (5 bases). The CDR3 loop spans 15 amino acids. CDR1 is SGDLS, CDR2 YYNGEE, per germline. V lost 3 bases, J lost 7 bases, and 14 bases lay in between. The CDR3 protein is CASSAYRDGNSPLHF. The CDR3 DNA reads as TGTGCCAGCAGCGCATACCGGGACGGAAATTCACCCCTCCACTTT.

J is TRBJ2-2 and V is TRBV15, with a tentative D call TRBD1 (6 bases). The CDR3 is made up of 14 amino acids. Germline-derived CDR1 and CDR2 are LNHNV and YYDKDF (reference sequence). V gave up 3 bases and J gave up 7 bases, with 12 bases separating them. CDR3 nucleotides: TGTGCCACCAGCAGTAAATACAGGGACGGGGAGCTGTTTTTT. The encoded protein is CATSSKYRDGELFF. Variable domain in full (rest from reference TRBV15 and TRBJ2-2): DAMVIQNPRYQVTQFGKPVTLSCSQTLNHNVMYWYQQKSSQAPKLLFHYYDKDFNNEADTPDNFQSRRPNTSFCFLDIRSPGLGDTAMYLCATSSKYRDGELFFGEGSRLTVL.

This sequence joins TRBV6-5 and TRBJ2-1; D perhaps matches TRBD2 (7 bases). Germline CDR1 is MNHEY and CDR2 is SVGAGI. The CDR3 spans 15 residues. V lost 6 bases to trimming and J lost 5 bases, with 17 bases between them. CDR3 in amino acids: CASSLRGGRHNEQFF. The CDR3 region has the DNA TGTGCCAGCAGCTTGAGGGGGGGCCGTCACAATGAGCAGTTCTTC.

The CDR3 loop is CASSLFGGEETQYF. Here the CDR3 DNA reads TGTGCCAGCAGCTTGTTCGGGGGCGAGGAGACCCAGTACTTC. The V gene is TRBV7-3, the J gene TRBJ2-5; D is perhaps TRBD1 or TRBD2 (6 bases each). The germline CDR1 and CDR2 sequences are SGHTA and FQGTGA. This CDR3 has 14 residues. Trimming left V 3 bases short and J 5 bases short, with 13 bases between. Filled out from reference TRBV7-3 and TRBJ2-5, the complete variable domain reads GAGVSQTPSNKVTEKGKYVELRCDPISGHTALYWYRQSLGQGPEFLIYFQGTGAADDSGLPNDRFFAVRPEGSVSTLKIQRTERGDSAVYLCASSLFGGEETQYFGPGTRLLVL.

The V gene is TRBV7-9, the J gene TRBJ1-1; D unresolved. The CDR3 is 14 residues long. The germline gives CDR1 SEHNR, CDR2 FQNEAQ (reference sequence). V was cut by 1 base and J by 0 bases, with 6 bases left in between. Here the CDR3 reads CASSLGRVNTEAFF. Written as DNA, the CDR3 is TGTGCCAGCAGCTTAGGGAGGGTGAACACTGAAGCTTTCTTT.

The chain links TRBV6-5 to TRBJ2-7; 8 bases are shared with TRBD1. V shed 8 bases and J 2 bases; nucleotides not matched to a gene: 5. The length of the CDR3 is 13 residues. The germline V gene encodes CDR1 MNHEY and CDR2 SVGAGI. The CDR3 DNA reads TGTGCCAGCGGCCGGGACAGGCCCTACGAGCAGTACTTC. The encoded protein is CASGRDRPYEQYF.

This clone has just a few counts. V gene TRBV6-6 combines with J gene TRBJ2-2; tentatively, D is TRBD1 (5 bases). The germline V gene has CDR1 MNHNY and CDR2 SVGAGI (reference sequence). The CDR3 totals 12 residues. Between the trimmed V and J ends, which lost 6 bases and 6 bases, there was a span of 8 bases. CDR3 protein: CASRPGPGELFF. The CDR3 nucleotides are TGTGCCAGCAGACCAGGGCCCGGGGAGCTGTTTTTT.

The chain employs TRBV29-1 and TRBJ2-3; the match to TRBD2 covers 7 bases. The CDR3 spans 15 residues. V trimming: 1 base; J trimming: 0 bases; junction bases outside the gene matches: 4. Germline loops: CDR1 SQVTM, CDR2 ANQGSEA. The chain's CDR3 is CSVEGTSSSTDTQYF. The CDR3 DNA sequence: TGCAGCGTTGAAGGGACTAGTTCTAGCACAGATACGCAGTATTTT.

CDR3 protein: CASSYKRYTDTQYF. The DNA for the CDR3 is TGTGCCAGCAGTTATAAGCGGTACACAGATACGCAGTATTTT. This chain uses TRBV6-5 with TRBJ2-3, with D tentatively TRBD2 (5 bases). V was cut by 3 bases and J by 2 bases, with 9 bases left in between. CDR1 and CDR2 from the germline V gene are MNHEY and SVGAGI. The CDR3 spans 14 residues.

The chain links TRBV5-1 to TRBJ1-2; weak D call: TRBD1 (6 bases). The CDR3 consists of 12 residues. Deletions cut 2 bases from V and 6 bases from J, with 8 bases between. CDR1 SGHRS and CDR2 YFSETQ come from the germline V gene. CDR3 residues: CASSLHRDGYTF. Written as DNA, the CDR3 is TGCGCCAGCAGCTTACACAGGGATGGCTACACCTTC.

The chain links TRBV20-1 to TRBJ2-1, with no clear D. The CDR3 consists of 11 residues. V gave up 8 bases and J gave up 5 bases, with 10 bases separating them. The germline CDR1 and CDR2 sequences are DFQATT and SNEGSKA (reference sequence). The chain's CDR3 is CSSPGDNEQFF. CDR3 bases: TGCAGTTCTCCTGGGGACAATGAGCAGTTCTTC.